This T cell receptor beta chain originates from a study of blood T cell repertoires in COVID-19. This CDR3 region has 14 residues. The ends lost 7 bases at V and 4 bases at J; junction bases unmatched: 9. Germline V lookup: CDR1 SQVTM, CDR2 ANQGSEA. Data came from immunoSEQ multiplex PCR; TCRdb stores just in-frame clones and leaves some out. This table has roughly 570,000 clones, around nine tenths appearing once. V and J are TRBV29-1 and TRBJ1-1, with 10 bases fitting TRBD1. The sequenced material came from peripheral blood. This receptor was taken from a woman aged 50 to 60 with COVID-19, enrolled during active disease. The CDR3 DNA sequence: TGCAGCGCCCTATGGACAGGGGGAGGCACTGAAGCTTTCTTT. Residues: CSALWTGGGTEAFF. Complete variable domain (other parts from reference TRBV29-1 and TRBJ1-1): SAVISQKPSRDICQRGTSLTIQCQVDSQVTMMFWYRQQPGQSLTLIATANQGSEATYESGFVIDKFPISRPNLTFSTLTVSNMSPEDSSIYLCSALWTGGGTEAFFGQGTRLTVV.